This T cell receptor (beta chain) was captured by sequencing in a study of blood T cell repertoires in COVID-19 (dated by TCRdb to 2019 to 2021). Broadly, across the study: Collaborator samples came from the United States, Italy and Spain and covered acute and convalescent phases of COVID-19. The material from the prospective study consisted of cDNA or gDNA derived from T cells, B-cell-depleted T cells, or PBMCs. Subjects who had been exposed to COVID-19, were actively infected with it, or had recovered from it provided the deeply sampled blood TCRbeta repertoires that made up the dataset. The repertoires were made available in a free public database intended to serve as a resource for research on the immune response to SARS-CoV-2. The samples were drawn from two sources: the first 160 participants of the ongoing ImmuneRACE study, and fewer than 1,500 subjects contributed by 6 global collaborators. The sample metadata nearly always contained a de-identified subject ID, COVID-19 status, age in years and sex. Where available, HLA class I and class II types were taken from metadata supplied by the sample provider and were not determined by assay-based typing. Summary of the overall study and its limitations: How much clinical and demographic metadata was included differed by source and by participant, and the metadata was provided uncurated.

Participants in the prospective study were aged about 18 to 95 years, lived in 20 to 25 United States geographic areas, and enrolled through a virtual design. To assign participants to cohorts, the prospective study relied on clinical history that participants themselves reported in a screening survey and a study questionnaire. Exposed participants had been in contact with someone with a PCR-confirmed or clinician-diagnosed COVID-19 case within 2 weeks of study entry. In the prospective study, whole blood, serum and a nasopharyngeal or oropharyngeal swab were collected from each participant by mobile phlebotomists. Prospective study participants could optionally give additional blood draws and questionnaires over a roughly two-month period. Blood samples from the prospective study were shipped frozen or at room temperature prior to DNA extraction. TCRbeta CDR3 regions were amplified from genomic DNA using the immunoSEQ Assay, a bias-controlled multiplex PCR. Turning to the authors' computational methods: The number of nucleated cells in each sample was estimated by amplification of reference gene primers within the assay. To quantify the absolute abundance of each unique TCRbeta CDR3 rearrangement, sequence reads were collapsed and filtered. For each sample, productive Simpson clonality was calculated by taking the square root of Simpson's diversity index across productive rearrangements. TCRdb retrieved this table from immuneACCESS and kept in-frame rearrangements only. Not all clones are present; in checked studies, unresolved V genes account for under half, and no reason is known for the remainder. V and J calls and clone size follow that table, whereas D and trimming were derived from the DNA. Here the sample has about 300,000 clones; roughly 85% occur a single time. Of the sample, around 1.8% falls within the top ten clones.

Including cysteine and phenylalanine, the CDR3 has 12 amino acids. CDR3 DNA is the only sequence kept; it has 36 bases, read in frame from the first base. This clone was detected only a few times. No antigen is known for it. No quality values exist for individual bases; no much larger clone is one base distant. This receptor chain uses TRBV1 and TRBJ1-1; the table names TRBD1, a call not compared with the DNA. TRBV1 is reported as a pseudogene. Sequencing was performed on PBMCs or T cells enriched from blood (not recorded which). The sequence came from a woman between 25 and 40 years old who had been exposed to COVID-19. The DNA is as follows: TGCACCAGCAGCGCGGACAGGACTGAAGCTTTCTTT. This gives the protein CTSSADRTEAFF.